This TCR beta chain was captured in a study of OX40 agonist ivuxolimab in advanced cancers. Study details: Dose-escalation cases comprised hepatocellular carcinoma, melanoma, renal cell or head and neck cancer.

TCRdb's copy holds only in-frame clones and misses some; the assay was immunoSEQ multiplex PCR. Here the sample spans over 45,000 clones, 70% to 90% being singletons. This CDR3 spans 13 amino acids. Germline V gene data show CDR1 as LNHDA and CDR2 as SQIVND (reference sequence). V lost 5 bases to trimming and J lost 5 bases, with 10 bases between them. The sample consisted of CD4+ or CD8+ T cells sorted from blood, taken in a trial of the OX40 agonist ivuxolimab. The TCR comes from an adult with an advanced solid tumor such as melanoma, head and neck, liver or kidney cancer. V usage is TRBV19 and J usage is TRBJ1-5; no firm D call. In nucleotides, the CDR3 is TGTGCCAGTAGTGGTCATGCGCATCAGCCCCAGCATTTT. Protein sequence: CASSGHAHQPQHF.